These T cell receptor beta chains were read from a single sample in a study of monozygotic twins with inflammatory bowel disease. TCRdb reprocessed the 5' RACE reads and stores each CDR3 protein as one record, lacking DNA. This table holds approximately 380,000 distinct CDR3 sequences. Sequenced: blood. The receptors were gathered from a human donor with ulcerative colitis or Crohn's disease, or a healthy co-twin of an affected twin (not recorded which). Both conserved end residues are part of each CDR3.

j_gene: TRBJ2-2; v_gene: TRBV24-1; CDR3aa: CATSDLQGNTGELFF
j_gene: TRBJ2-5; v_gene: TRBV27; CDR3aa: CASSLQAPTGGSETQYF
j_gene: TRBJ2-5; v_gene: TRBV5-5; CDR3aa: CASSPDGPGTQYF
j_gene: TRBJ1-1; v_gene: TRBV29-1; CDR3aa: CSVGGVQGGWGTEAFF
j_gene: TRBJ2-1; v_gene: TRBV27; CDR3aa: CASSWEGSYNEQFF
j_gene: TRBJ1-1; v_gene: TRBV20-1; CDR3aa: CSARHSRTGEIAFF
j_gene: TRBJ2-1; v_gene: TRBV5-1; CDR3aa: CASSPQGQDNEQFF
j_gene: TRBJ2-1; v_gene: TRBV14; CDR3aa: CASSPWTSGGLYNEQFF
j_gene: TRBJ1-5; v_gene: TRBV19; CDR3aa: CASSSPYREKGNQPQHF
j_gene: TRBJ1-5; v_gene: TRBV5-5; CDR3aa: CASSLAKGLSNQPQHF
j_gene: TRBJ2-3; v_gene: TRBV5-1; CDR3aa: CASSSGGQLYTDTQYF
j_gene: TRBJ2-7; v_gene: TRBV28; CDR3aa: CASSAPGQGSYEQYF
j_gene: TRBJ1-2; v_gene: TRBV6-5; CDR3aa: CASRNPTVYGYTF
j_gene: TRBJ1-5; v_gene: TRBV7-2; CDR3aa: CASSRQGASVQPQHF
j_gene: TRBJ2-7; v_gene: TRBV11-1; CDR3aa: CASSLGGGRRHEQYF
j_gene: TRBJ1-1; v_gene: TRBV5-1; CDR3aa: CASSLGTPMMNTEAFF
j_gene: TRBJ2-7; v_gene: TRBV7-2; CDR3aa: CASSPHSNEQYF
j_gene: TRBJ2-7; v_gene: TRBV5-1; CDR3aa: CASSLSGTGDGEQYF
j_gene: TRBJ1-2; v_gene: TRBV5-1; CDR3aa: CASSLGDLGDGYTF
j_gene: TRBJ2-3; v_gene: TRBV9; CDR3aa: CASSVSLAGANTDTQYF
j_gene: TRBJ1-1; v_gene: TRBV18; CDR3aa: CASSPKGQLNTEAFF
j_gene: TRBJ2-1; v_gene: TRBV9; CDR3aa: CASSPPGGAWYEQFF
j_gene: TRBJ1-4; v_gene: TRBV20-1; CDR3aa: CSARLGRVNEKLFF
j_gene: TRBJ1-5; v_gene: TRBV12-3/TRBV12-4; CDR3aa: CASRDRDNQPQHF
j_gene: TRBJ2-7; v_gene: TRBV7-9; CDR3aa: CASSPKTGDLSEQYF
j_gene: TRBJ1-4; v_gene: TRBV18; CDR3aa: CASSPRGGLSEKLFF
j_gene: TRBJ2-7; v_gene: TRBV10-3; CDR3aa: CAISEKIGTSSYEQYF
j_gene: TRBJ2-5; v_gene: TRBV4-2; CDR3aa: CASSQGLTKDGQETQYF
j_gene: TRBJ2-5; v_gene: TRBV4-3; CDR3aa: CASSPQWGHTPSQETQYF
j_gene: TRBJ2-3; v_gene: TRBV30; CDR3aa: CAWSRDWGRTDTQYF
j_gene: TRBJ2-7; v_gene: TRBV20-1; CDR3aa: CSASIAESPYEQYF
j_gene: TRBJ1-3; v_gene: TRBV12-3/TRBV12-4; CDR3aa: CASSPQGSTIYF
j_gene: TRBJ2-7; v_gene: TRBV20-1; CDR3aa: CSARDPRDSDYEQYF
j_gene: TRBJ2-7; v_gene: TRBV5-1; CDR3aa: CASSLAQGHEQYF
j_gene: TRBJ2-7; v_gene: TRBV24-1; CDR3aa: CATSVEAGDQYEQYF
j_gene: TRBJ2-5; v_gene: TRBV11-2; CDR3aa: CASSINQETQYF
j_gene: TRBJ2-4; v_gene: TRBV7-6; CDR3aa: CASSTNPGANIQYF
j_gene: TRBJ2-1; v_gene: TRBV4-3; CDR3aa: CASSQQLAGSGSEQFF
j_gene: TRBJ2-1; v_gene: TRBV3-1; CDR3aa: CASSPTSGGTYNEQFF
j_gene: TRBJ1-5; v_gene: TRBV5-1; CDR3aa: CASSLYGDDQPQHF
j_gene: TRBJ2-7; v_gene: TRBV6-2/TRBV6-3; CDR3aa: CASSTGTSGYEQYF
j_gene: TRBJ2-2; v_gene: TRBV20-1; CDR3aa: CSARAPGGYTGELFF
j_gene: TRBJ2-7; v_gene: TRBV7-2; CDR3aa: CASSLKAPGQASYEQYF
j_gene: TRBJ1-1; v_gene: TRBV20-1; CDR3aa: CSARDRDRAGTEAFF
j_gene: TRBJ2-5; v_gene: TRBV20-1; CDR3aa: CSARDLQRGANQETQYF
j_gene: TRBJ2-6; v_gene: TRBV7-6; CDR3aa: CASSLLLTAGGRISGANVLTF
j_gene: TRBJ2-2; v_gene: TRBV12-3/TRBV12-4; CDR3aa: CASSKQGWQTGELLF
j_gene: TRBJ2-5; v_gene: TRBV7-2; CDR3aa: CASSLRIRTGSYRETQYF
j_gene: TRBJ2-7; v_gene: TRBV12-3/TRBV12-4; CDR3aa: CASSSQPGQTSYEQYF